A single sample is the source of the 14 T cell receptor beta chains below, sequenced in a study of blood T cells in healthy people across ages. PCR was performed a second time for roughly 7 to 12 cycles using a sample-barcoded 5' primer and a J-beta primer mix. MiXCR was run by TCRdb on the 5' RACE reads, yielding one entry per CDR3 protein. The table includes roughly 1,500,000 distinct CDR3 sequences, approximately 40% detected once. The sample taken for sequencing was blood. Receptor source: a woman between 18 and 29 years old in good health.

The chain is built from TRBV6-5 and TRBJ2-1; D is possibly TRBD1 (6 bases). This CDR3 region has 13 residues. V was cut by 7 bases and J by 7 bases, with 14 bases left in between. Germline CDR1 MNHEY, CDR2 SVGAGI. The CDR3 sequence is CASKTGMWNEQFF. CDR3 bases: TGTGCCAGCAAAACAGGGATGTGGAATGAGCAGTTCTTC.

The chain has TRBV7-2 and TRBJ2-7; D is tentatively TRBD1 or TRBD2 (6 bases each). Trimming cost V 0 bases and J 2 bases, with 14 bases left between them. The CDR3 contains 16 residues. Germline V gene sequence: CDR1 SGHTA, CDR2 FQGNSA. CDR3 coding DNA: TGTGCCAGCAGCTTAGCGCCGGGGGCGTGGCCCTACGAGCAGTACTTC. Residues: CASSLAPGAWPYEQYF.

The chain couples TRBV7-8 to TRBJ2-3; TRBD2 is a possible D gene (6 bases). The germline gives CDR1 SGHVS, CDR2 FQNEAQ. CDR3 length: 15 amino acids. V lost 1 base, J lost 7 bases, and 15 bases lay in between. CDR3 sequence: CASSLGVGGGNTQYF. For the CDR3, the DNA is TGTGCCAGCAGCTTAGGGGTCGGGGGTGGAAATACGCAGTATTTT.

In nucleotides, the CDR3 is TGTGCCAGCAGCTTCGAGACAGAATATGGCTACACCTTC. It yields the protein CASSFETEYGYTF. The gene calls are TRBV7-9 and TRBJ1-2; TRBD1 is a possible D gene (5 bases). Germline V gene data show CDR1 as SEHNR and CDR2 as FQNEAQ (reference sequence). This CDR3 is 13 amino acids long. Trimming left V 3 bases short and J 5 bases short, with 10 bases between.

The chain's CDR3 is CASSQTGTGGNQPQHF. The CDR3, as DNA: TGTGCCAGCAGTCAAACCGGGACAGGGGGCAATCAGCCCCAGCATTTT. V gene TRBV12-3 or TRBV12-4 combines with J gene TRBJ1-5, with TRBD1 matching 10 bases. This CDR3 comprises 16 residues. Unmatched junction bases numbered 6, after V lost 5 bases and J lost 2 bases.

This clonotype was seen only a few times. The V gene is TRBV7-3, the J gene TRBJ2-4; TRBD2 agrees at 7 bases. The J call is in doubt because the DNA end fits TRBJ2-7 better. Germline assignment: CDR1 SGHTA and CDR2 FQGTGA. The CDR3 is 13 residues long. In DNA, the CDR3 is TGTGCCAGCAGCTTAACCAGGGAGGGCGAGCAGTACTTC. Residues: CASSLTREGEQYF.

The chain links TRBV5-1 to TRBJ1-2; D gene uncertain. Trimming cost V 4 bases and J 2 bases, with 12 bases left between them. The germline V gene has CDR1 SGHRS and CDR2 YFSETQ. The CDR3 is made up of 14 amino acids. The CDR3 reads CASSLNDGNYGYTF. DNA of the CDR3: TGCGCCAGCAGCCTGAACGACGGCAACTATGGCTACACCTTC.

The rearrangement uses TRBV10-3 and TRBJ2-1; TRBD1 matches at 7 bases. CDR1 and CDR2 from the germline V gene are ENHRY and SYGVKD. With V trimmed by 4 bases and J by 8 bases, 17 bases remained unmatched. The CDR3 runs 17 residues. CDR3 sequence (DNA): TGTGCCATCAGTGGTAAGACAGGGTCATTCGTAGTGTATGAGCAGTTCTTC. Its translation is CAISGKTGSFVVYEQFF.

This clonotype came up a few times. The chain uses TRBV10-3 and TRBJ2-2; TRBD2 matches at 11 bases. The germline V gene encodes CDR1 ENHRY and CDR2 SYGVKD. Germline trimming cut 11 bases from V and 2 bases from J; bases unmatched to any gene: 13. The CDR3 has 17 residues. CDR3 sequence: CAAQGASGGTNTGELFF. The CDR3, as DNA: TGTGCCGCGCAAGGCGCTAGCGGGGGGACAAACACCGGGGAGCTGTTTTTT.

The chain combines TRBV5-1 with TRBJ1-2; D not certain. With 4 bases removed from V and 4 bases from J, the gap between germline ends came to 11 bases. From germline, CDR1 is SGHRS and CDR2 YFSETQ. The CDR3 length is 13 residues. Here the CDR3 reads CASSQEDSYGYTF. CDR3 nucleotide sequence: TGCGCCAGCAGCCAAGAAGACTCCTATGGCTACACCTTC.

This clonotype showed up just a few times. This chain connects TRBV14 to TRBJ2-1, with TRBD2 matching over 13 bases. V lost 4 bases to trimming and J lost 6 bases; unmatched junction nucleotides: 6. This CDR3 contains 16 residues. Germline CDR1 reads SGHDN; CDR2 reads FVKESK. CDR3 DNA: TGTGCCAGCAGCCTTACGGGACTAGCGGGGACCAATGAGCAGTTCTTC. As protein: CASSLTGLAGTNEQFF.

The rearrangement links TRBV15 to TRBJ2-2; no reliable D call. This CDR3 spans 12 amino acids. Germline lookup yields CDR1 LNHNV and CDR2 YYDKDF (reference sequence). V lost 2 bases and J 5 bases, leaving 3 bases between the germline ends. The DNA for the CDR3 is TGTGCCACCAGCAGACATACCGGGGAGCTGTTTTTT. It is translated as CATSRHTGELFF.

This clonotype showed up just a few times. The rearrangement uses TRBV29-1 and TRBJ1-2, with 9 bases matching TRBD1. V lost 5 bases and J lost 4; bases outside the gene matches: 5. CDR3 length: 13 amino acids. Germline CDR1 and CDR2: SQVTM and ANQGSEA. CDR3 coding DNA: TGCAGCGTTCTAACGGGACAGGGCTATGGCTACACCTTC. Amino acid sequence: CSVLTGQGYGYTF.

This clonotype was observed a handful of times. The genes are TRBV25-1 and TRBJ1-1; TRBD1 aligns across 8 bases. CDR1 is MGHDK, CDR2 SYGVNS, per germline. The CDR3 has 15 amino acids. Losses at the gene ends were 5 bases for V and 5 bases for J; bases not matched to a gene: 10. Here the CDR3 DNA reads TGTGCCAGCAGTCTACGGACAGGGTGGCGGACTGAAGCTTTCTTT. Its protein is CASSLRTGWRTEAFF.